The 10 T cell receptor beta chains presented below share a single source sample, sequenced in a study of tumour-infiltrating T cells in Burkitt lymphoma (TCRdb year 2020). Receptors were amplified or captured by the immunoSEQ multiplex PCR assay. TCRdb obtained this table from immuneACCESS and retained in-frame rearrangements with V and J assigned. These tables miss some clones; where compared with another copy, unresolved V genes account for less than half of the shortfall, and the remainder is unexplained. Counted in this sample were 11,000 to 15,000 clones; 75% of them appeared once. 6% to 8.5% of the sample belongs to the ten largest clones. The specimen sequenced was tumor tissue. The receptors originated from a human donor with diffuse large B-cell lymphoma.

This chain links TRBV29-1 with TRBJ1-1; D is undetermined. Deletions cut 5 bases from V and 1 base from J, with 5 bases between. The CDR3 sequence is 11 residues long. Germline V lookup: CDR1 SQVTM, CDR2 ANQGSEA. CDR3 sequence reads: CSVRQNTEAFF. The CDR3 DNA reads TGCAGCGTTCGCCAGAACACTGAAGCTTTCTTT.

This chain joins TRBV4-2 and TRBJ2-5; maybe TRBD2 (5 bases). Germline CDR1 LGHNA, CDR2 YNFKEQ. This CDR3 comprises 15 residues. Trimming cost V 0 bases and J 5 bases, with 13 bases left between them. This CDR3 is CASSQEAPRRETQYF. The CDR3, as DNA: TGTGCCAGCAGCCAAGAGGCACCCCGGAGGGAGACCCAGTACTTC.

The chain combines TRBV19 with TRBJ2-3, with a possible D match to TRBD2 (6 bases). The CDR3 loop spans 15 amino acids. The V gene's germline CDR1 is LNHDA and CDR2 SQIVND (reference sequence). V was pared by 3 bases and J by 0 bases, with 10 bases between. This CDR3 is CASSIGAGSTDTQYF. DNA for the CDR3: TGTGCCAGTAGTATTGGGGCGGGGAGCACAGATACGCAGTATTTT.

Points on this clone: Distinct nucleotide sequences in the sample also encode this CDR3. The V and J genes are TRBV5-6 and TRBJ1-1; unclear D gene. Germline CDR1 reads SGHDT; CDR2 reads YYEEEE. V lost 1 base to trimming and J lost 4 bases, with 5 bases between them. The CDR3 runs 12 residues. In nucleotides, the CDR3 is TGTGCCAGCAGCTTGAGAGGCACTGAAGCTTTCTTT. This translates into CASSLRGTEAFF.

This clone is medium-sized in the sample. V and J are TRBV9 and TRBJ1-1, with D maybe TRBD1 (6 bases). The CDR3 totals 13 residues. V was trimmed by 2 bases and J by 4 bases, leaving 9 bases between them. Germline CDR1 reads SGDLS; CDR2 reads YYNGEE. CDR3 protein: CASSVQGSTEAFF. The CDR3 DNA reads as TGTGCCAGCAGCGTCCAGGGGAGCACTGAAGCTTTCTTT.

This clone is judged medium-sized (0.01 to 0.1%). V usage is TRBV29-1 and J usage is TRBJ1-4; 9 nucleotides line up with TRBD1. The CDR3 covers 14 residues. V shed 3 bases, J shed 4 bases, and the junction held 3 bases outside the gene matches. CDR1 and CDR2 from the germline V gene are SQVTM and ANQGSEA. CDR3 sequence: CSVEGTGINEKLFF. The CDR3 DNA is TGCAGCGTTGAGGGGACAGGGATTAATGAAAAACTGTTTTTT.

V usage is TRBV15 and J usage is TRBJ1-1, with 8 bases identical to TRBD1. This CDR3 has 15 amino acids. The V gene end was trimmed by 0 bases and the J gene end by 6 bases; junction bases not matched to a gene: 6. Germline-derived CDR1 and CDR2 are LNHNV and YYDKDF (reference sequence). This CDR3 is CATSRETGGFAEAFF. The CDR3 DNA follows: TGTGCCACCAGCAGAGAAACAGGGGGGTTTGCTGAAGCTTTCTTT.

V and J are TRBV30 and TRBJ1-1, with 7 positions matching TRBD1. Germline V lookup: CDR1 GTSNPN, CDR2 SVGIG (reference sequence). V gave up 0 bases and J gave up 4 bases; unmatched junction bases: 2. This CDR3 spans 13 amino acids. The CDR3: CAWSVQGSTEAFF. Here the CDR3 DNA reads TGTGCCTGGAGTGTACAGGGGAGCACTGAAGCTTTCTTT.

The CDR3: CASSITRLGGYTF. The CDR3 nucleotides read TGTGCCAGTAGTATAACCAGACTAGGAGGCTACACCTTC. This rearrangement joins TRBV19 to TRBJ1-2; D remains unclear. Between the trimmed V and J ends, which lost 2 bases and 8 bases, there was a span of 12 bases. The CDR3 contains 13 residues. The germline CDR1 and CDR2 sequences are LNHDA and SQIVND (reference sequence).

By share of the sample, this clone is medium-sized. The gene calls are TRBV19 and TRBJ2-1, with D perhaps matching TRBD2 (5 bases). V lost 10 bases and J 2 bases, leaving 18 bases between the germline ends. The CDR3 totals 15 residues. The germline V gene encodes CDR1 LNHDA and CDR2 SQIVND (reference sequence). The CDR3 loop reads CATALGGSAYNEQFF. Here the CDR3 DNA reads TGTGCCACCGCTCTAGGTGGGAGCGCCTACAATGAGCAGTTCTTC.